The 20 T cell receptor beta chains below come from one sample, sequenced in a study of shared clonotypes between healthy human individuals. The method was immunoSEQ multiplex PCR; TCRdb's version includes in-frame clones alone and lacks a portion of them. The table includes 500,000 to 550,000 clones, roughly 95% detected once. Sample: naive CD4+ T cells sorted from blood. The subset is: CD45RA+ positively selected. The receptor set was obtained from a young woman in good health.

Comment on this clone: One junction end disagrees with the germline gene, perhaps due to a read error. The chain is built from TRBV30 and TRBJ1-5; a possible D gene is TRBD1 (6 bases). CDR3 length: 15 residues. Per germline, CDR1 GTSNPN and CDR2 SVGIG (reference sequence). Written as DNA, the CDR3 is TGTGCCTGGAGTGTTATGGGACATAGCAATCGGCCCCAGCATTTT. Its protein product is CAWSVMGHSNRPQHF. Full variable domain (remainder filled in from reference TRBV30 and TRBJ1-5): SQTIHQWPATLVQPVGSPLSLECTVEGTSNPNLYWYRQAAGRGLQLLFYSVGIGQISSEVPQNLSASRPQDRQFILSSKKLLLSDSGFYLCAWSVMGHSNRPQHFGDGTRLSIL.

This chain links TRBV5-6 with TRBJ1-2; 7 bases agree with TRBD1. This CDR3 contains 14 residues. Germline V gene data show CDR1 as SGHDT and CDR2 as YYEEEE. With 4 bases clipped from V and 3 bases from J, the junction kept 6 bases outside the gene matches. The CDR3 here is CASSNRDRYYGYTF. The CDR3 nucleotides read TGTGCCAGCAGCAACCGGGACAGATACTATGGCTACACCTTC.

The CDR3 bases are TGTGCCAGCAGCCGGAGCCCGGGGATGGGAAATACGCAGTATTTT. The encoded protein is CASSRSPGMGNTQYF. The V and J genes are TRBV28 and TRBJ2-3; D possibly corresponds to TRBD2 (5 bases). Between the trimmed V and J ends, which lost 6 bases and 7 bases, there was a span of 20 bases. From germline, CDR1 is MDHEN and CDR2 SYDVKM. This CDR3 contains 15 residues.

V gene TRBV30 combines with J gene TRBJ2-5, with D perhaps TRBD1 (5 bases). Germline CDR1 reads GTSNPN; CDR2 reads SVGIG (reference sequence). V shed 0 bases and J shed 2 bases, with 10 bases lying between them. The CDR3 loop spans 14 amino acids. Here the CDR3 reads CAWSVPNRQETQYF. Written as DNA, the CDR3 is TGTGCCTGGAGTGTCCCCAACAGGCAAGAGACCCAGTACTTC.

The sample holds one count of this clone. At one of its ends the junction is not consistent with the germline gene, which may arise from a read error. The chain is built from TRBV7-9 and TRBJ2-1; 9 bases fit TRBD2. The CDR3 extends over 16 amino acids. Germline assignment: CDR1 SEHNR and CDR2 FQNEAQ (reference sequence). In DNA form, the CDR3 reads TGTGCCAGCAGGGACAAAGCTAGCGGGACCTACCATGAGCAGTTCTTC. This translates into CASRDKASGTYHEQFF.

The chain joins TRBV6-1 to TRBJ1-5; D gene unclear. V lost 7 bases and J lost 2, with 12 bases in between. This CDR3 region has 14 residues. In germline, CDR1 is MNHNS, CDR2 SASEGT. The CDR3 protein is CASIDGRGNQPQHF. In DNA, the CDR3 is TGTGCCAGCATAGACGGGCGAGGCAATCAGCCCCAGCATTTT.

This chain connects TRBV28 to TRBJ1-3; TRBD1 agrees at 8 bases. V lost 4 bases and J lost 12; bases outside the gene matches: 8. Germline loops: CDR1 MDHEN, CDR2 SYDVKM. This CDR3 comprises 13 residues. This CDR3 is CASSSQGASDIYF. The CDR3 bases are TGTGCCAGCAGTTCTCAGGGGGCGAGTGACATATATTTT.

The chain carries TRBV2 and TRBJ1-2, with D perhaps TRBD1 (6 bases). CDR3 length equals 13 residues. The germline V gene has CDR1 SNHLY and CDR2 FYNNEI. V was pared by 6 bases and J by 7 bases, with 15 bases between. The CDR3 loop is CASSGTGRLGYTF. CDR3 nucleotide sequence: TGTGCCAGCAGCGGAACAGGGCGCCTTGGCTACACCTTC.

Details on this clone: In the same sample, other DNA sequences code for this CDR3. V is TRBV5-1 and J is TRBJ2-2; D is perhaps TRBD2 (5 bases). The CDR3 covers 15 residues. Germline V gene data show CDR1 as SGHRS and CDR2 as YFSETQ. The V and J ends lost 0 bases and 0 bases respectively, with 6 bases between them. This chain's CDR3 is CASSLEDSNTGELFF. CDR3 DNA: TGCGCCAGCAGCTTGGAGGACTCGAACACCGGGGAGCTGTTTTTT.

This clone was observed a few times. The chain combines TRBV4-1 with TRBJ1-5; D ambiguous. V was pared by 1 base and J by 3 bases, with 10 bases between. CDR1 and CDR2 from the germline V gene are MGHRA and YSYEKL. CDR3 length: 15 residues. CDR3 amino acids: CASSQVSGNNQPQHF. The CDR3 DNA follows: TGCGCCAGCAGCCAAGTTTCGGGGAACAATCAGCCCCAGCATTTT.

The V and J genes are TRBV19 and TRBJ1-2; D gene uncertain. This CDR3 has 14 residues. The ends were cut back, 5 bases at V and 3 bases at J, with 13 bases in the middle. Germline loops: CDR1 LNHDA, CDR2 SQIVND (reference sequence). CDR3 in amino acids: CASSRGLDDYGYTF. The CDR3 DNA follows: TGTGCCAGTAGTCGGGGTCTAGATGACTATGGCTACACCTTC. The complete variable domain, with remaining parts taken from reference TRBV19 and TRBJ1-2, reads DGGITQSPKYLFRKEGQNVTLSCEQNLNHDAMYWYRQDPGQGLRLIYYSQIVNDFQKGDIAEGYSVSREKKESFPLTVTSAQKNPTAFYLCASSRGLDDYGYTFGSGTRLTVV.

The V call is TRBV5-1, the J call TRBJ2-3, with 8 nucleotides matching TRBD1. CDR3 length equals 14 residues. The J segment lost 4 bases and the V segment lost 8 bases, leaving 9 bases of the junction unmatched. Germline lookup yields CDR1 SGHRS and CDR2 YFSETQ. DNA of the CDR3: TGCGCCAGTACCAGGACAGGGTTGTCAGATACGCAGTATTTT. Residues: CASTRTGLSDTQYF.

This clone was seen once. This chain joins TRBV27 and TRBJ2-7; D call uncertain. The germline gives CDR1 MNHEY, CDR2 SMNVEV (reference sequence). The CDR3 covers 14 residues. The V gene lost 0 bases and the J gene lost 3 bases, with 9 bases spanning the gap. This CDR3 is CASSLSLGNYEQYF. DNA of the CDR3: TGTGCCAGCAGTTTATCTCTGGGTAACTACGAGCAGTACTTC.

This chain joins TRBV27 and TRBJ1-6; 9 bases map to TRBD1. The CDR3 is 14 amino acids. V lost 9 bases, J lost 10 bases, and 10 bases stayed unmatched. Germline V CDR1 and CDR2: MNHEY, SMNVEV (reference sequence). The CDR3 loop is CASFLQGAGSPLHF. In DNA form, the CDR3 reads TGTGCCAGTTTCCTACAGGGGGCAGGATCACCCCTCCACTTT.

This chain connects TRBV19 to TRBJ2-7, with 8 bases lining up with TRBD1. The germline V gene has CDR1 LNHDA and CDR2 SQIVND (reference sequence). The length of the CDR3 is 13 residues. J lost 6 bases, V lost 5 bases, and 6 bases had no gene match. CDR3 DNA sequence: TGTGCCAGTAGTGTGACAGGGGTCGGCGAGCAGTACTTC. Protein sequence: CASSVTGVGEQYF.

This chain links TRBV7-9 with TRBJ2-7, with D possibly TRBD1 on 6 matching bases. With 7 bases removed from V and 2 bases from J, the gap between germline ends came to 12 bases. The CDR3 runs to 13 residues. Germline CDR1 SEHNR, CDR2 FQNEAQ (reference sequence). CDR3 sequence reads: CASTKSGAYEQYF. CDR3 coding DNA: TGTGCCAGCACCAAGTCAGGGGCCTACGAGCAGTACTTC.

The rearrangement joins TRBV6-1 to TRBJ2-1; 7 bases match TRBD1. Germline CDR1 reads MNHNS; CDR2 reads SASEGT. The CDR3 runs to 15 residues. Germline trimming cut 6 bases from V and 1 base from J; bases unmatched to any gene: 6. Here the CDR3 DNA reads TGTGCCAGCAGGACGGGACAGTCTTCCTACAATGAGCAGTTCTTC. It translates to CASRTGQSSYNEQFF.

The chain combines TRBV6-1 with TRBJ2-7; possibly TRBD1 for D (6 bases). Germline CDR1 is MNHNS and CDR2 is SASEGT. V was pared by 2 bases and J by 2 bases, with 22 bases between. CDR3 length: 18 amino acids. In DNA form, the CDR3 reads TGTGCCAGCAGTGAAAAACCCCCCCTGGGACAAAAAACCTACGAGCAGTACTTC. Protein product: CASSEKPPLGQKTYEQYF.

The chain uses TRBV6-1 and TRBJ2-1; D remains ambiguous. The ends were cut back, 6 bases at V and 3 bases at J, with 9 bases in the middle. CDR1 is MNHNS and CDR2 is SASEGT in the germline V gene. The CDR3 has 13 residues. CDR3 in amino acids: CASSLLIYNEQFF. CDR3 in DNA: TGTGCCAGCAGCCTACTAATCTACAATGAGCAGTTCTTC.

A note on this clone: Distinct nucleotide sequences in the sample also encode this CDR3. The chain couples TRBV18 to TRBJ2-2; D is uncertain. Trimming left V 2 bases short and J 1 base short, with 5 bases between. CDR1 is KGHSH, CDR2 LQKENI, per germline. This CDR3 is 14 amino acids long. In DNA, the CDR3 is TGTGCCAGCTCACCAAGGCAGAACACCGGGGAGCTGTTTTTT. Protein product: CASSPRQNTGELFF.